This T cell receptor (beta chain) was identified in a study of cytomegalovirus exposure and HLA in healthy donors. Study-wide findings and caveats: Reports showed the classifier diagnosing cytomegalovirus status with high specificity and sensitivity. The CMV antigen specificity of a few CMV-associated chains was confirmed through in vitro analysis. TCR clusters originating in the first cohort tended to co-occur in the 120 validation repertoires, according to a later analysis.

The donors formed part of the roughly 120-subject validation cohort, distinct from the approximately 640-subject first cohort. About this clone: Its cognate antigen is unknown.

TCRdb's copy holds only in-frame clones and misses some; the assay was immunoSEQ multiplex PCR. The profile shows fewer than 300,000 clones, around 89% of them singletons. V dropped 4 bases and J dropped 10 bases, with 20 bases sitting between them. This CDR3 comprises 14 residues. Germline V gives CDR1 SGHDT, CDR2 YYEEEE. This clonotype was obtained from a woman aged 18-29 years in good health and CMV-seronegative. The source material was PBMCs. The chain links TRBV5-6 to TRBJ1-1; unclear D gene. CDR3 nucleotide sequence: TGTGCCAGCAGCCCCGGTCAATTCAATTCGGGAGCTTTCTTT. It is translated as CASSPGQFNSGAFF.